This is a list of T cell receptor beta chains from one sample in a study of blood T cell repertoires in COVID-19. TCRdb's table, derived via immunoSEQ multiplex PCR, lists solely in-frame clones and lacks some. The sample records roughly 140,000 clones, 87% being singletons. Sequencing input: peripheral blood. Receptors originate from a woman aged 55-75 years with active or convalescent COVID-19. CDR3s include the opening cysteine and the closing phenylalanine or tryptophan. D genes are given only for firm matches. Clone size, where shown, is once, few, many, or a class for clones that have expanded.

j_call d_call v_call clone_size cdr3_nt cdr3_aa
TRBJ2-1 - TRBV4-1 - TGCGCCAGCAGCCATGGGACTCCCTACAATGAGCAGTTCTTC CASSHGTPYNEQFF
TRBJ1-3 TRBD1 TRBV18 - TGTGCCAGCTCAACTGAACCCCGGGACAGGGGATTCGGAAACACCATATATTTT CASSTEPRDRGFGNTIYF
TRBJ1-2 TRBD1 TRBV7-2 - TGTGCCAGCAGCTTAGATAACAGGGGGCCCAGCTATGGCTACACCTTC CASSLDNRGPSYGYTF
TRBJ1-2 - TRBV12-3/TRBV12-4 - TGTGCCAGCAGTTCGACAAACTATGGCTACACCTTC CASSSTNYGYTF
TRBJ2-5 TRBD2 TRBV19 once TGTGCCAGTAGCGGGGGGCAAGAGACCCAGTACTTC CASSGGQETQYF
TRBJ1-1 - TRBV9 once TGTGCCAGCAGCACCCTCGGGACTGAAGCTTTCTTT CASSTLGTEAFF
TRBJ2-7 TRBD2 TRBV5-1 - TGCGCCAGCAGCTCCCTAACTAGCGGGGACAACTACGAGCAGTACTTC CASSSLTSGDNYEQYF
TRBJ2-3 - TRBV7-9 - TGTGCCAGCAGCTTAACAGGTGGATCGGATACGCAGTATTTT CASSLTGGSDTQYF
TRBJ1-2 - TRBV18 - TGTGCCAGCTCACCACCCGGGACTTATGGCTACACCTTC CASSPPGTYGYTF
TRBJ2-7 - TRBV19 - TGTGCCAGTAGTCACAGGTACGAGCAGTACTTC CASSHRYEQYF
TRBJ1-1 TRBD1 TRBV23-1 - TGCGCCAGCAGTCCACCGGGACAGGGGAACACTGAAGCTTTCTTT CASSPPGQGNTEAFF
TRBJ1-2 - TRBV20-1 - TGCAGTGCTAGAGGGACAGTCGGCTACACCTTC CSARGTVGYTF
TRBJ2-1 TRBD2 TRBV19 - TGTGCCAGTAAAAGCGGGGGGGCCCAGGGCGAGCAGTTCTTC CASKSGGAQGEQFF
TRBJ1-2 - TRBV12-3/TRBV12-4 - TGTGCCAGCAGTGGGAGCGGGTTTTATGGCTACACCTTC CASSGSGFYGYTF
TRBJ1-6 - TRBV7-2 - TGTGCCAGCAGCCCGGTGGGGCAGGGTGGCTCACCCCTCCACTTT CASSPVGQGGSPLHF
TRBJ1-1 TRBD1 TRBV7-9 - TGTGCCAGCATAACCGGGACAGGGGGGAACACTGAAGCTTTCTTT CASITGTGGNTEAFF
TRBJ1-1 - TRBV18 - TGTGCCACCTCGGTACGAGGCAGCACTGAAGCTTTCTTT CATSVRGSTEAFF
TRBJ1-1 - TRBV7-6 - TGTGCCAGCAGCCCAACCCCATCGAGGACTGAAGCTTTCTTT CASSPTPSRTEAFF
TRBJ1-1 - TRBV5-6 - TGTGCCAGCAGTTTGCCAGGGGTACTCATGAACACTGAAGCTTTCTTT CASSLPGVLMNTEAFF
TRBJ1-1 TRBD1 TRBV18 - TGTGCCAGCTCACTAAGGCAGGGGGCGGACACTGAAGCTTTCTTT CASSLRQGADTEAFF